This TCR beta chain was sequenced for a study of control samples from healthy donors and cancer patients. J lost 5 bases, V lost 2 bases, and 5 bases had no gene match. Germline V gene lookup returns CDR1 MNHEY and CDR2 SMNVEV (reference sequence). The CDR3 covers 15 residues. Here immunoSEQ multiplex PCR was the method, and the copy in TCRdb shows in-frame clones only, minus some. The repertoire holds roughly 120,000 clones, with more than 70% as singletons. This clone was picked up a small number of times. The sequencing sample was made of blood. The V call is TRBV27, the J call TRBJ1-5; 8 bases match TRBD1. This TCR was sampled from a man aged 45-65 years in good health. The CDR3 bases are TGTGCCAGCAGTTTAGGACAGGGTTGGTATCAGCCCCAGCATTTT. Translated, it gives CASSLGQGWYQPQHF.